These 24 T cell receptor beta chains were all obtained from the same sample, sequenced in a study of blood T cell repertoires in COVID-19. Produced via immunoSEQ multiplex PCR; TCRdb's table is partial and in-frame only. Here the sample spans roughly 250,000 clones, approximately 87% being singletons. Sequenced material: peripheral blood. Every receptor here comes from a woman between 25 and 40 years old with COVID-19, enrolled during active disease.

The CDR3 DNA reads TGTGCCTGGGCCCGTTGGACAGCCTATAATTCACCCCTCCACTTT. It translates to CAWARWTAYNSPLHF. The gene calls are TRBV30 and TRBJ1-6; tentative D call: TRBD1 (6 bases). This CDR3 spans 15 amino acids. Germline-derived CDR1 and CDR2 are GTSNPN and SVGIG (reference sequence). The germline V and J ends were trimmed by 5 bases and 2 bases, with 13 bases remaining between them.

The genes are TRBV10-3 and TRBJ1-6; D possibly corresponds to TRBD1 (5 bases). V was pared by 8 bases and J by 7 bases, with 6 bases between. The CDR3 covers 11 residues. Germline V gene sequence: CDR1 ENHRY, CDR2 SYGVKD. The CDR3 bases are TGTGCCATCGGGGCCAATTCACCCCTCCACTTT. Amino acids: CAIGANSPLHF.

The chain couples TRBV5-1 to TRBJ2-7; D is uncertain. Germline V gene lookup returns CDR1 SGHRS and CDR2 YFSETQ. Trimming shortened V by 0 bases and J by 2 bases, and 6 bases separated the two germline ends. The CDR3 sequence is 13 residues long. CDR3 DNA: TGCGCCAGCAGCTTGGATGGCACCTACGAGCAGTACTTC. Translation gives CASSLDGTYEQYF. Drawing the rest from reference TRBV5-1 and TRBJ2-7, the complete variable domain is KAGVTQTPRYLIKTRGQQVTLSCSPISGHRSVSWYQQTPGQGLQFLFEYFSETQRNKGNFPGRFSGRQFSNSRSEMNVSTLELGDSALYLCASSLDGTYEQYFGPGTRLTVT.

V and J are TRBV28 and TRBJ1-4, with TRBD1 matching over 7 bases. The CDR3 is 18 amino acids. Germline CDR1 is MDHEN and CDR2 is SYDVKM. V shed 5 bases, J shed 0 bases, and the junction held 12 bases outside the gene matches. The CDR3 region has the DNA TGTGCCAGCAGTACTGACAGGGAAGGAAAAGCAACTAATGAAAAACTGTTTTTT. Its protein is CASSTDREGKATNEKLFF.

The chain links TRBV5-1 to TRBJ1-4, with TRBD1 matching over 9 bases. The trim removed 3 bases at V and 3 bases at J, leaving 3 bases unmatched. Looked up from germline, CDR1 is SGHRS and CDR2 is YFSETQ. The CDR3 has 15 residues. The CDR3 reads CASSWDRASNEKLFF. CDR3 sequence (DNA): TGCGCCAGCAGCTGGGACAGGGCCTCTAATGAAAAACTGTTTTTT.

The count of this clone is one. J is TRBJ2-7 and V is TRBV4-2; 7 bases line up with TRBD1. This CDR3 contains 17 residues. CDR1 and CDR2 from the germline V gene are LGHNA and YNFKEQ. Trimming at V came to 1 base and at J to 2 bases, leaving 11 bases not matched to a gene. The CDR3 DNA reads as TGTGCCAGCAGCCAAGCCGGGAACCGGGACAGCGCCTACGAGCAGTACTTC. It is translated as CASSQAGNRDSAYEQYF.

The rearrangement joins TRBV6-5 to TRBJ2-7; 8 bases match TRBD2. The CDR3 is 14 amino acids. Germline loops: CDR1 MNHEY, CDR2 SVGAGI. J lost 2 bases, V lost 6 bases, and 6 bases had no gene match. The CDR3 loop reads CASRAAGGTYEQYF. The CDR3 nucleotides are TGTGCCAGCAGGGCTGCGGGGGGAACCTACGAGCAGTACTTC.

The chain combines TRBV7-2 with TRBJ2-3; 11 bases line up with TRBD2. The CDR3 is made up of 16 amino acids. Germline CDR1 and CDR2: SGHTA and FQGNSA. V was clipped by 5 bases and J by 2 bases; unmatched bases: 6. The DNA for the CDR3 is TGTGCCAGCAGCGTTAGCGGGGGGGCCTACACAGATACGCAGTATTTT. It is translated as CASSVSGGAYTDTQYF.

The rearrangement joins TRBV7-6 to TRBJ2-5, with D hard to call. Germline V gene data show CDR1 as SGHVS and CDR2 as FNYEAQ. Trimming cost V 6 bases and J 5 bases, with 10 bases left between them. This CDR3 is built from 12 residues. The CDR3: CASSNGAETQYF. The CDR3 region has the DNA TGTGCCAGCAGTAACGGAGCCGAGACCCAGTACTTC. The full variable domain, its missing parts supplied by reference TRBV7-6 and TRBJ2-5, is GAGVSQSPRYKVTKRGQDVALRCDPISGHVSLYWYRQALGQGPEFLTYFNYEAQQDKSGLPNDRFSAERPEGSISTLTIQRTEQRDSAMYRCASSNGAETQYFGPGTRLLVL.

The CDR3 protein is CASSLVGVRLEYF. CDR3 sequence (DNA): TGTGCCAGCAGCTTGGTCGGTGTGAGGTTAGAGTACTTC. V gene TRBV5-8 combines with J gene TRBJ2-7; D not resolved. This CDR3 is built from 13 residues. V lost 0 bases and J lost 11, with 15 bases in between. In germline, CDR1 is SGHTS, CDR2 YDEGEE.

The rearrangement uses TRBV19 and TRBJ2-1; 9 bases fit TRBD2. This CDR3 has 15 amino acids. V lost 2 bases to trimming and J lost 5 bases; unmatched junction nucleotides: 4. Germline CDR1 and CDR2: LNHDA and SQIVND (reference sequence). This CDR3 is CASSILRGGHNEQFF. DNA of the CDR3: TGTGCCAGTAGTATATTGCGGGGGGGACACAATGAGCAGTTCTTC.

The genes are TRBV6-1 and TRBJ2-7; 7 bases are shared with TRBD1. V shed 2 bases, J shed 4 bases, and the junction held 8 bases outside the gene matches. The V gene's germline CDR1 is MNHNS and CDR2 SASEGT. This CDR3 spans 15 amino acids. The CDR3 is CASSESPGGVYEQYF. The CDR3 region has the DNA TGTGCCAGCAGTGAATCCCCAGGGGGAGTATACGAGCAGTACTTC.

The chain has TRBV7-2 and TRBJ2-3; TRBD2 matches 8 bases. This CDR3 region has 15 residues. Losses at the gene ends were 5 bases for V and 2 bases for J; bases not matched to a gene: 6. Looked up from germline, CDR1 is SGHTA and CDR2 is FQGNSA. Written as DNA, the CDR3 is TGTGCCAGCAGCCCGCCCGGACTAGCCACAGATACGCAGTATTTT. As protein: CASSPPGLATDTQYF.

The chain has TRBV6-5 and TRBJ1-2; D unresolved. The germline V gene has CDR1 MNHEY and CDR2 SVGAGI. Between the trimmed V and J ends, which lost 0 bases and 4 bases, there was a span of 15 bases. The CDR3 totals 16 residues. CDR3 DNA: TGTGCCAGCAGTTACTCGGCCGGGGAGGTATTCTATGGCTACACCTTC. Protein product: CASSYSAGEVFYGYTF.

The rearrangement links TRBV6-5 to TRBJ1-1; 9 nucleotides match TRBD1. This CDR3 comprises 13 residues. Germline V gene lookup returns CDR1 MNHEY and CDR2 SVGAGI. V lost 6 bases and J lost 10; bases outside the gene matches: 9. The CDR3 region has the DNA TGTGCCAGCAGCCCGACCGGACAGGGGAGAGCTTTCTTT. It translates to CASSPTGQGRAFF.

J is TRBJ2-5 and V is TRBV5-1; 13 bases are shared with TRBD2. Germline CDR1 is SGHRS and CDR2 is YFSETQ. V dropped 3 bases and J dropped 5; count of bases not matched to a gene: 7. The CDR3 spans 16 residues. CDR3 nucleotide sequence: TGCGCCAGCAGCTCCGGACTAGCGGGGGTTTCGGAGACCCAGTACTTC. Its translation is CASSSGLAGVSETQYF.

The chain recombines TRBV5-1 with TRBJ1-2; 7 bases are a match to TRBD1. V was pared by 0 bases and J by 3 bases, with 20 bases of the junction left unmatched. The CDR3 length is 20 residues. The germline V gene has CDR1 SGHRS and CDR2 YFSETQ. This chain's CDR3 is CASSLDNLRNRGSSDYGYTF. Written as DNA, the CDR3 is TGCGCCAGCAGCTTGGACAATTTACGTAACAGGGGATCGTCCGACTATGGCTACACCTTC.

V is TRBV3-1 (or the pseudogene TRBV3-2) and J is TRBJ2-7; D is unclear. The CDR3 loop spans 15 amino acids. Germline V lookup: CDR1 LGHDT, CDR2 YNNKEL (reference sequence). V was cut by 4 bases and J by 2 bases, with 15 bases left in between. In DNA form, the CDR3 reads TGTGCCAGCAGCCCCGGGTTAGCTCCAGCCTACGAGCAGTACTTC. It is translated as CASSPGLAPAYEQYF.

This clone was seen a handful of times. CDR3: CASSPFRGQGYTF. The DNA of the CDR3 is TGTGCCAGCAGCCCCTTCAGGGGGCAAGGCTACACCTTC. The J gene is TRBJ1-2, the V gene TRBV11-2; TRBD1 matches at 8 bases. V lost 5 bases to trimming and J lost 8 bases; unmatched junction nucleotides: 7. The CDR3 spans 13 residues. CDR1 and CDR2 from the germline V gene are SGHAT and FQNNGV.

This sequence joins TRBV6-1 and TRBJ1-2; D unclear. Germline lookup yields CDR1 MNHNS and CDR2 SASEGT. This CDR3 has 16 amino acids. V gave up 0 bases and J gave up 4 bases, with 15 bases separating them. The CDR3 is CASSEAGWIGIYGYTF. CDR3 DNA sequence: TGTGCCAGCAGTGAAGCGGGATGGATCGGGATCTATGGCTACACCTTC.

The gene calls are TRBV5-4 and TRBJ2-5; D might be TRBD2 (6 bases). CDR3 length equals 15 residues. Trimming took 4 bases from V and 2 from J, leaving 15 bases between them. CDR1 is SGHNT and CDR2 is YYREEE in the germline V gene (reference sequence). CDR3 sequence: CASSRGLRQQETQYF. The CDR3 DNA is TGTGCCAGCAGCCGAGGACTACGCCAACAAGAGACCCAGTACTTC.

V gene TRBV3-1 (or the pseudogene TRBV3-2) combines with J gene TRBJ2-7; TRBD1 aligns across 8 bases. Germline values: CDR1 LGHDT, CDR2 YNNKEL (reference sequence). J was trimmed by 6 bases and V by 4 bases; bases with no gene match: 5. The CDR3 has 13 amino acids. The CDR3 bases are TGTGCCAGCAGCCCTCATGACAGGGGCGAGCAGTACTTC. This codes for CASSPHDRGEQYF.

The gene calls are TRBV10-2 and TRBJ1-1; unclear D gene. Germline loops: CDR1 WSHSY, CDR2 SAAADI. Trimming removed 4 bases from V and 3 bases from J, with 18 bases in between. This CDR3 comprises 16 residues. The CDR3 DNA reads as TGCGCCAGCAGTGGTGGTCCGGGTAGGTTTGACACTGAAGCTTTCTTT. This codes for CASSGGPGRFDTEAFF.

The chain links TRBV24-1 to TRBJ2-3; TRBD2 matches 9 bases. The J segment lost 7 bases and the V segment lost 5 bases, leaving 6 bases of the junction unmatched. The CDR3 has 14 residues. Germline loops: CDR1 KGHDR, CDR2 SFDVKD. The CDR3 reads CATSGAGGHHTQYF. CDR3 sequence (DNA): TGTGCCACCAGTGGGGCGGGGGGGCATCATACGCAGTATTTT.